The 24 T cell receptor beta chains given below trace back to one sample, sequenced in a study of blood T cells in healthy people across ages. It was with a sample-barcoded 5' primer and a J-beta primer mix that a second PCR of roughly 6 to 11 cycles was run. TCRdb re-derived calls from the 5' RACE reads in MiXCR, one entry per CDR3 protein. Among 600,000 to 800,000 distinct CDR3 sequences listed, about 21% were seen once. The sequenced sample was blood. Every receptor here comes from a man between 65 and 79 years old in good health.

The rearrangement uses TRBV25-1 and TRBJ2-5, with D perhaps given as TRBD1 or TRBD2 (5 bases each). Trimming stripped 2 bases from V and 2 bases from J, with 12 bases between. Germline assignment: CDR1 MGHDK and CDR2 SYGVNS. The CDR3 runs to 15 residues. This chain's CDR3 is CASSEEGPRQETQYF. DNA for the CDR3: TGTGCCAGCAGTGAAGAGGGGCCTCGTCAAGAGACCCAGTACTTC.

The V gene is TRBV7-3, the J gene TRBJ2-1, with 12 nucleotides matching TRBD2. J was trimmed by 6 bases and V by 7 bases; bases with no gene match: 1. CDR3 size: 13 residues. Germline V gene sequence: CDR1 SGHTA, CDR2 FQGTGA. CDR3 amino acids: CASKLAGGNEQFF. The CDR3 DNA sequence: TGTGCCAGCAAACTAGCGGGAGGCAATGAGCAGTTCTTC.

The V gene is TRBV20-1, the J gene TRBJ2-7; 8 positions match TRBD2. The V gene end was trimmed by 5 bases and the J gene end by 5 bases; junction bases not matched to a gene: 5. Germline V gene lookup returns CDR1 DFQATT and CDR2 SNEGSKA (reference sequence). This CDR3 comprises 12 residues. The CDR3 DNA is TGCAGTGCTTGGGGACTAGTTAACGAGCAGTACTTC. Protein sequence: CSAWGLVNEQYF.

The chain recombines TRBV12-5 with TRBJ2-7, with a possible D match to TRBD2 (6 bases). The J call is in doubt because the DNA end fits TRBJ2-1 better. The CDR3 is 15 residues long. Germline V lookup: CDR1 LGHNT, CDR2 FRNRAP. The CDR3 DNA is TGTGCTAGTGGTTTGGGTAGCGGCCCGTACAATGAGCAGTTCTTC. It yields the protein CASGLGSGPYNEQFF.

J is TRBJ2-7 and V is TRBV12-3 or TRBV12-4; D unresolved. Trimming pared 2 bases from V and 6 bases from J, leaving 11 bases between. The CDR3 runs to 13 residues. CDR3: CASSLWQASEQYF. CDR3 nucleotides: TGTGCCAGCAGTTTATGGCAGGCCAGCGAGCAGTACTTC.

This chain connects TRBV9 to TRBJ1-1, with D perhaps TRBD1 (6 bases). This CDR3 region has 15 residues. Germline CDR1 reads SGDLS; CDR2 reads YYNGEE. The V and J ends lost 0 bases and 3 bases respectively, with 12 bases between them. The CDR3 here is CASSVAGGGYTEAFF. CDR3 bases: TGTGCCAGCAGCGTAGCCGGGGGCGGGTACACTGAAGCTTTCTTT.

This clonotype has a handful of counts. The chain uses TRBV20-1 and TRBJ2-2, with no clear D. The V gene's germline CDR1 is DFQATT and CDR2 SNEGSKA (reference sequence). The CDR3 covers 16 residues. Trimming took 0 bases from V and 0 from J, leaving 11 bases between them. Here the CDR3 reads CSARDLAESNTGELFF. The CDR3 bases are TGCAGTGCTAGAGATCTTGCGGAGTCGAACACCGGGGAGCTGTTTTTT.

V usage is TRBV5-1 and J usage is TRBJ1-1; 7 positions match TRBD1. V lost 4 bases, J lost 1 base, and 4 bases stayed unmatched. Germline-derived CDR1 and CDR2 are SGHRS and YFSETQ. The CDR3 sequence is 14 residues long. In DNA form, the CDR3 reads TGCGCCAGCAGCGGAGGGGGCGCGAACACTGAAGCTTTCTTT. Its protein is CASSGGGANTEAFF.

The CDR3 sequence is CASSLGQDPFRQYF. CDR3 DNA: TGTGCCAGCAGCTTGGGACAGGATCCTTTTAGGCAGTATTTT. The V and J genes are TRBV7-9 and TRBJ2-3, with 8 bases that match TRBD1. The CDR3 extends over 14 amino acids. The trim removed 3 bases at V and 11 bases at J, leaving 10 bases unmatched. Germline CDR1 and CDR2: SEHNR and FQNEAQ (reference sequence). The full variable domain, rest sourced from reference TRBV7-9 and TRBJ2-3, is DTGVSQNPRHKITKRGQNVTFRCDPISEHNRLYWYRQTLGQGPEFLTYFQNEAQLEKSRLLSDRFSAERPKGSFSTLEIQRTEQGDSAMYLCASSLGQDPFRQYFGPGTRLTVL.

In the case of this clonotype: The junction departs from germline at one end; a sequencing error may be responsible. This chain links TRBV6-6 with TRBJ2-3; D unresolved. This CDR3 contains 14 residues. Germline loops: CDR1 MNHNY, CDR2 SVGAGI (reference sequence). DNA of the CDR3: TGTGCCTGCAGTTACAGTCAGGGCACAGATACGCAGTATTTT. Residues: CACSYSQGTDTQYF.

The J gene is TRBJ2-1, the V gene TRBV28; 14 bases align to TRBD2. The CDR3 consists of 15 residues. CDR1 is MDHEN, CDR2 SYDVKM, per germline. The trim removed 5 bases at V and 9 bases at J, leaving 6 bases unmatched. CDR3 in DNA: TGTGCCAGCAGTAGACTAGCGGGAGGGCCTCGTGAGCAGTTCTTC. Residues: CASSRLAGGPREQFF.

Only a few counts were recorded for this clonotype. The chain employs TRBV6-1 and TRBJ2-7, with D perhaps matching TRBD1 (8 bases). V was pared by 6 bases and J by 4 bases, with 19 bases between. Germline CDR1 reads MNHNS; CDR2 reads SASEGT. There are 15 residues in the CDR3. CDR3 amino acids: CASSPRTGGGYEQYF. The CDR3 nucleotides are TGTGCCAGCAGCCCCAGAACAGGGGGAGGGTACGAGCAGTACTTC.

This clonotype was recorded a few times. The gene calls are TRBV6-2 or TRBV6-3 and TRBJ2-5, with TRBD2 matching over 14 bases. Near its end, the DNA agrees better with TRBJ2-7, so the J call may be wrong. Per the germline V gene, CDR1 is MNHEY and CDR2 is SVGEGT. The CDR3 runs 16 residues. For the CDR3, the DNA is TGTGCCAGCACCCAGACGGGACTAGCGGGAGTTGCCGAGCAGTACTTC. As protein: CASTQTGLAGVAEQYF.

This clonotype came up many times. The chain has TRBV29-1 and TRBJ2-3; 8 nucleotides align to TRBD2. Per germline, CDR1 SQVTM and CDR2 ANQGSEA. This CDR3 comprises 15 residues. Germline trimming cut 6 bases from V and 4 bases from J; bases unmatched to any gene: 12. The CDR3 nucleotides read TGCAGCGTCGCGCCCCGGGGGCGGGAGGCAGATACGCAGTATTTT. It yields the protein CSVAPRGREADTQYF.

V and J are TRBV20-1 and TRBJ2-1; 12 bases line up with TRBD2. V was clipped by 3 bases and J by 4 bases; unmatched bases: 4. CDR1 is DFQATT, CDR2 SNEGSKA, per germline (reference sequence). The length of the CDR3 is 15 residues. The CDR3 DNA reads TGCAGTGCTAGGGGACTAGCGGGTACTTACAATGAGCAGTTCTTC. Protein: CSARGLAGTYNEQFF.

This rearrangement joins TRBV7-9 to TRBJ1-1, with D perhaps matching TRBD1 (6 bases). CDR1 is SEHNR, CDR2 FQNEAQ, per germline (reference sequence). The CDR3 covers 14 residues. Trimming stripped 5 bases from V and 6 bases from J, with 16 bases between. The CDR3 sequence is CASSQRGGNAEAFF. The CDR3 DNA reads TGTGCCAGCAGCCAAAGGGGGGGTAACGCTGAAGCTTTCTTT.

This clonotype was seen a handful of times. The rearrangement links TRBV18 to TRBJ2-5; possible D gene TRBD2, 6 bases. The end of the DNA is better explained by TRBJ2-7, so the J call may be wrong. The CDR3 runs 14 residues. Germline-derived CDR1 and CDR2 are KGHSH and LQKENI. This CDR3 reads CASSPFRLVCEQYF. The CDR3 coding sequence is TGTGCCAGCTCACCTTTCAGACTAGTCTGCGAGCAGTACTTC.

This chain links TRBV6-2 or TRBV6-3 with TRBJ2-1; D call uncertain. The end of the DNA fits TRBJ2-7 better, so the J call may be wrong. This CDR3 contains 15 residues. The germline V gene encodes CDR1 MNHEY and CDR2 SVGEGT. CDR3 bases: TGTGCCAGCAGTTACTCGAGCGTTAGGATTGGCGAGCAGTACTTC. Translation gives CASSYSSVRIGEQYF.

This clonotype showed up just a few times. This chain connects TRBV12-3 or TRBV12-4 to TRBJ2-2, with 8 bases matching TRBD2. The CDR3 covers 14 residues. The V segment lost 6 bases and the J segment 4 bases; nucleotides outside the gene matches: 4. This CDR3 is CASRLAEVTGELFF. In DNA, the CDR3 is TGTGCCAGCAGACTAGCGGAAGTCACCGGGGAGCTGTTTTTT.

This clonotype was counted a few times. The chain links TRBV7-2 to TRBJ1-5; weak D call: TRBD1 (6 bases). The CDR3 covers 15 residues. V lost 1 base and J lost 6, with 13 bases in between. Germline values: CDR1 SGHTA, CDR2 FQGNSA. The CDR3 region is CASSLGGTGRQPQHF. CDR3 DNA sequence: TGTGCCAGCAGCTTAGGGGGTACAGGGCGTCAGCCCCAGCATTTT. The complete variable domain, with remaining parts taken from reference TRBV7-2 and TRBJ1-5, reads GAGVSQSPSNKVTEKGKDVELRCDPISGHTALYWYRQSLGQGLEFLIYFQGNSAPDKSGLPSDRFSAERTGGSVSTLTIQRTQQEDSAVYLCASSLGGTGRQPQHFGDGTRLSIL.

The J gene is TRBJ2-5, the V gene TRBV3-1, with TRBD1 as a possible D gene (6 bases). Trimming cost V 6 bases and J 3 bases, with 14 bases left between them. CDR3 length: 14 residues. CDR1 is LGHDT and CDR2 is YNNKEL in the germline V gene (reference sequence). In DNA form, the CDR3 reads TGTGCCAGCAGAAAAATACAGGGAAAAGAGACCCAGTACTTC. This encodes CASRKIQGKETQYF.

This clonotype has a handful of counts. The V and J genes are TRBV12-3 or TRBV12-4 and TRBJ2-7, with TRBD2 as a possible D gene (5 bases). The CDR3 length is 11 residues. V was cut by 3 bases and J by 7 bases, with 7 bases left in between. Here the CDR3 DNA reads TGTGCCAGCAGTTTCGGGATTGAGCAGTACTTC. As protein: CASSFGIEQYF.

The chain combines TRBV6-5 with TRBJ2-7; perhaps TRBD2 as D (6 bases). The germline V gene encodes CDR1 MNHEY and CDR2 SVGAGI. V was trimmed by 6 bases and J by 2 bases, leaving 14 bases between them. This CDR3 has 14 residues. The DNA of the CDR3 is TGTGCCAGCAGCCCGGGCAGCGGGCCCTACGAGCAGTACTTC. It codes for CASSPGSGPYEQYF.

The chain combines TRBV20-1 with TRBJ1-2, with 9 bases matching TRBD1. Trimming cost V 0 bases and J 6 bases; bases outside gene matches: 8. Germline loops: CDR1 DFQATT, CDR2 SNEGSKA (reference sequence). This CDR3 has 15 residues. The CDR3 protein is CSARDLQGAINGYTF. The CDR3 nucleotides are TGCAGTGCTAGAGATCTACAGGGGGCGATAAATGGCTACACCTTC.